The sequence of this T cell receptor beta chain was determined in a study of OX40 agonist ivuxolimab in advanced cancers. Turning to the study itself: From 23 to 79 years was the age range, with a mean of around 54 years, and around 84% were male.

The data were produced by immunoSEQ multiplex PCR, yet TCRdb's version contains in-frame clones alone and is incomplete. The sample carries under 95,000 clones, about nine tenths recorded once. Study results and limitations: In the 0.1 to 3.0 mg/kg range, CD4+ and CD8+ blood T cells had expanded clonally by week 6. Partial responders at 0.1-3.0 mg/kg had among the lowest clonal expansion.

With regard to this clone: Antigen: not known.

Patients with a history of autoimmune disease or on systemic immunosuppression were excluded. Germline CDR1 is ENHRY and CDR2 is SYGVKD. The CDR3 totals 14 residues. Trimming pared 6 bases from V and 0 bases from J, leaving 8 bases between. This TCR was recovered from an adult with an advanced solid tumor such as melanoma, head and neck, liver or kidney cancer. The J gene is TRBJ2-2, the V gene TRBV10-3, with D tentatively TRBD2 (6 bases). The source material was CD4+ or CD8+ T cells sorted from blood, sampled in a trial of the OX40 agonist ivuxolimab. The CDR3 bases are TGTGCCATCAGGGGAGGAGCGAACACCGGGGAGCTGTTTTTT. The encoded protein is CAIRGGANTGELFF.